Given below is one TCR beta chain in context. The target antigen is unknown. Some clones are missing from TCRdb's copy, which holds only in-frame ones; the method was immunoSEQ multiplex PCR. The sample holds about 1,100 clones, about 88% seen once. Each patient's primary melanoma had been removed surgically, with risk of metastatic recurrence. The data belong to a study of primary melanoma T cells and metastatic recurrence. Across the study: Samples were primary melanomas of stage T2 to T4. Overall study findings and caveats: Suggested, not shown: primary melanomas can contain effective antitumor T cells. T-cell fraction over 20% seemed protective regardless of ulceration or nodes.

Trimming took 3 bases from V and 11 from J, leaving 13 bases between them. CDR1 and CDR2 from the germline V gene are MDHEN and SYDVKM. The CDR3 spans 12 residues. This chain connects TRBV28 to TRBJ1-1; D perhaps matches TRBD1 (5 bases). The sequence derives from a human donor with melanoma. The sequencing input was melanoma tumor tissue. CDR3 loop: CASSLGGGWAFF. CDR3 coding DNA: TGTGCCAGCAGTTTGGGGGGAGGATGGGCTTTCTTT.